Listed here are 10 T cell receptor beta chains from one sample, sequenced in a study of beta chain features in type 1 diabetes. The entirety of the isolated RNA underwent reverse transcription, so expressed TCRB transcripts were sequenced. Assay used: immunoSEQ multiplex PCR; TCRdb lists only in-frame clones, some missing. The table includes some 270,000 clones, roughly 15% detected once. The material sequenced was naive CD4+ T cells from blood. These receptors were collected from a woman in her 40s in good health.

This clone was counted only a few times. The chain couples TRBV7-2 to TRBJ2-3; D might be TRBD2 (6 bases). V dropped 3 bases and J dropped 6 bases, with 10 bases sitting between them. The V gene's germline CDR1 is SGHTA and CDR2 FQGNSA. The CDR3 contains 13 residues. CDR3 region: CASSFSGSDTQYF. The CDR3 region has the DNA TGTGCCAGCAGCTTCTCCGGGAGCGATACGCAGTATTTT. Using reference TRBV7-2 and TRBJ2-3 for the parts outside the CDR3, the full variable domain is GAGVSQSPSNKVTEKGKDVELRCDPISGHTALYWYRQSLGQGLEFLIYFQGNSAPDKSGLPSDRFSAERTGGSVSTLTIQRTQQEDSAVYLCASSFSGSDTQYFGPGTRLTVL.

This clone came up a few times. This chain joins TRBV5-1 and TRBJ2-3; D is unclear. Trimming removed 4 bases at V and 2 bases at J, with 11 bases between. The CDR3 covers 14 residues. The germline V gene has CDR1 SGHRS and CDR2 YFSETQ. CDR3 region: CASSPSEDTDTQYF. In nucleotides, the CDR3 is TGCGCCAGCAGCCCGTCCGAGGACACAGATACGCAGTATTTT.

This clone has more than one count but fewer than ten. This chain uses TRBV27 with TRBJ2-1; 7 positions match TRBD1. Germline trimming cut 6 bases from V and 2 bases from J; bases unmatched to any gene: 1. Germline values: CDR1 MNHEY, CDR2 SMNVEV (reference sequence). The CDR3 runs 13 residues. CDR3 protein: CASRGQPYNEQFF. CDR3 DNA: TGTGCCAGCAGGGGACAGCCCTACAATGAGCAGTTCTTC.

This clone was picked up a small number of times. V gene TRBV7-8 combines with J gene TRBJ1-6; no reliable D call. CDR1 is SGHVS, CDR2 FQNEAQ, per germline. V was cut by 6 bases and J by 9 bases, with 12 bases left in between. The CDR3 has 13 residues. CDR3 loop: CASSNNEVSPLHF. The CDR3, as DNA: TGTGCCAGCAGTAATAACGAGGTTTCACCCCTCCACTTT.

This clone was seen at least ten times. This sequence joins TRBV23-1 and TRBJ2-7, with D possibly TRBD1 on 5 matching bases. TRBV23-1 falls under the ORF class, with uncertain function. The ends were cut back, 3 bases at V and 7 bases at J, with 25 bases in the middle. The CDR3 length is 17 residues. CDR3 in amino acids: CASSHPHRWALLLEQYF. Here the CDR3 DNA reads TGCGCCAGCAGTCATCCCCACAGGTGGGCACTCCTACTGGAGCAGTACTTC.

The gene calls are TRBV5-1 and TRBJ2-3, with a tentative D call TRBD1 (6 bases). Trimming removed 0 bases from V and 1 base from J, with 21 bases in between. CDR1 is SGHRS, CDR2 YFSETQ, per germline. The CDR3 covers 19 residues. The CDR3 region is CASSLVLGANSLGTDTQYF. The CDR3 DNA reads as TGCGCCAGCAGCTTGGTGTTGGGGGCTAACTCACTTGGCACAGATACGCAGTATTTT.

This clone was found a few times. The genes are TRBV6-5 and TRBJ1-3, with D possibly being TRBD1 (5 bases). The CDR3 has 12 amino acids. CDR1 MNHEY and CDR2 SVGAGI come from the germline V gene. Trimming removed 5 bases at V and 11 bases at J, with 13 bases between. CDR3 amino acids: CASSEGEGPIYF. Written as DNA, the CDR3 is TGTGCCAGCAGTGAAGGGGAAGGTCCCATATATTTT.

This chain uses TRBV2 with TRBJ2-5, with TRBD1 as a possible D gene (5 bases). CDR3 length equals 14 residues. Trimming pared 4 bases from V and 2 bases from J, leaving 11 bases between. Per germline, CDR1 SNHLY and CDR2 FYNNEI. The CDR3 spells CASSVQGGQETQYF. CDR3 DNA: TGTGCCAGCAGTGTTCAGGGCGGACAAGAGACCCAGTACTTC. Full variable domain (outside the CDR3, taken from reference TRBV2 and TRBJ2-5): EPEVTQTPSHQVTQMGQEVILRCVPISNHLYFYWYRQILGQKVEFLVSFYNNEISEKSEIFDDQFSVERPDGSNFTLKIRSTKLEDSAMYFCASSVQGGQETQYFGPGTRLLVL.

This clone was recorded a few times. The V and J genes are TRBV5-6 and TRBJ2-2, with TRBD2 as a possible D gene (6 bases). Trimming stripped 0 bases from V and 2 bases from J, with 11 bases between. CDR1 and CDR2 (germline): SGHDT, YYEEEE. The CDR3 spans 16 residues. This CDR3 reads CASSLVGGTNTGELFF. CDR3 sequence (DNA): TGTGCCAGCAGCTTGGTCGGCGGGACCAACACCGGGGAGCTGTTTTTT.

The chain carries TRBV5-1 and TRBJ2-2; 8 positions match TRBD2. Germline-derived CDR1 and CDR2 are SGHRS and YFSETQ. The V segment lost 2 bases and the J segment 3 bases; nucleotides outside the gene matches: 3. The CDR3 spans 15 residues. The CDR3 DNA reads TGCGCCAGCAGCTTCGGGACTAGTGACACCGGGGAGCTGTTTTTT. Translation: CASSFGTSDTGELFF.